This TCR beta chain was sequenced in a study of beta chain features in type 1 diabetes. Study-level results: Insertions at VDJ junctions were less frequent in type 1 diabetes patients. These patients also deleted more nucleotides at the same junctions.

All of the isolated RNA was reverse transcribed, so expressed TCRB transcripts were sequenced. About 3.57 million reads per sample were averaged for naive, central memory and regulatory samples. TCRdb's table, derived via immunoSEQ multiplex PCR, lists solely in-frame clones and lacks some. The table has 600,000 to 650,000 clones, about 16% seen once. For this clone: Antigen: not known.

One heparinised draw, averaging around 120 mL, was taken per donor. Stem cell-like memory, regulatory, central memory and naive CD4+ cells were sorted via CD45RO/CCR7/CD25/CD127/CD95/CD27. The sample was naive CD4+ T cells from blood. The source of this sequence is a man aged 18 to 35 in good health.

CDR3 amino acids: CASSQQGAGTEAFF. CDR3 coding DNA: TGTGCCAGTAGTCAACAGGGGGCAGGCACTGAAGCTTTCTTT. The chain employs TRBV19 and TRBJ1-1; 9 bases line up with TRBD1. Germline V gives CDR1 LNHDA, CDR2 SQIVND (reference sequence). With 5 bases clipped from V and 4 bases from J, the junction kept 5 bases outside the gene matches. This CDR3 region has 14 residues.